The 8 T cell receptor beta chains listed next were all sequenced from one sample in a study of T cells in Graves' hyperthyroidism and ophthalmopathy. The TCR beta CDR3 regions underwent amplification using RNA transcripts as the source. The HTBI primer set served for first-round RT-PCR of the TCR CDR3. TCRdb passed the multiplex PCR reads through MiXCR, listing each CDR3 protein once. The repertoire holds a few hundred thousand distinct CDR3 sequences, with around 16% as singletons. Sequenced material: blood. The receptors here all came from a woman in her 30s with Graves' hyperthyroidism.

Ten or more counts support this clonotype. This chain links TRBV14 with TRBJ2-7, with 7 bases fitting TRBD2. Germline V CDR1 and CDR2: SGHDN, FVKESK. The CDR3 runs 16 residues. V lost 3 bases to trimming and J lost 5 bases; unmatched junction nucleotides: 13. The CDR3 sequence is CASSQDGGRWVDEQYF. CDR3 sequence (DNA): TGTGCCAGCAGCCAGGATGGCGGGAGATGGGTCGACGAGCAGTACTTC.

This clonotype was seen only a few times. The chain uses TRBV24-1 and TRBJ2-5, with 7 nucleotides matching TRBD2. The CDR3 consists of 15 residues. The J segment lost 2 bases and the V segment lost 3 bases, leaving 5 bases of the junction unmatched. Germline-derived CDR1 and CDR2 are KGHDR and SFDVKD. In nucleotides, the CDR3 is TGTGCCACCAGTGATCCCCAAGCGGGACAAGAGACCCAGTACTTC. Protein product: CATSDPQAGQETQYF.

This clonotype was seen more than once but under ten times. The chain is built from TRBV6-5 and TRBJ1-1; D is uncertain. Germline-derived CDR1 and CDR2 are MNHEY and SVGAGI. The germline V and J ends were trimmed by 0 bases and 1 base, with 9 bases remaining between them. The CDR3 length is 15 residues. In nucleotides, the CDR3 is TGTGCCAGCAGTTACTCGATAGGCTCGAACACTGAAGCTTTCTTT. It translates to CASSYSIGSNTEAFF.

In its sample, this clonotype was seen many times. The CDR3 DNA is TGCAGTGCTAGACTGTTAGCGGGAGCGAGCACAGATACGCAGTATTTT. Translation: CSARLLAGASTDTQYF. V is TRBV20-1 and J is TRBJ2-3, with 9 nucleotides matching TRBD2. V dropped 2 bases and J dropped 0; count of bases not matched to a gene: 6. From germline, CDR1 is DFQATT and CDR2 SNEGSKA (reference sequence). This CDR3 has 16 amino acids.

This clonotype occurred many times. This chain joins TRBV28 and TRBJ2-5; no reliable D call. The V end lost 4 bases, the J end lost 12 bases, and 15 bases lay between the germline ends. Germline values: CDR1 MDHEN, CDR2 SYDVKM. CDR3 length equals 12 residues. Here the CDR3 reads CASSSRTLWEYF. The CDR3 DNA reads TGTGCCAGCAGTTCCCGCACCTTATGGGAGTACTTC.

The V and J genes are TRBV10-3 and TRBJ2-3, with D hard to call. Germline CDR1 is ENHRY and CDR2 is SYGVKD. The germline V and J ends were trimmed by 10 bases and 6 bases, with 11 bases remaining between them. The CDR3 spans 11 residues. CDR3 nucleotide sequence: TGTGCCACCACCACCAGGGATACGCAGTATTTT. Encoded protein: CATTTRDTQYF.

This clonotype was seen repeatedly, ten times or more. The chain combines TRBV3-1 with TRBJ2-7; weak D call: TRBD2 (5 bases). The CDR3 loop spans 15 amino acids. The germline V gene has CDR1 LGHDT and CDR2 YNNKEL (reference sequence). V was clipped by 4 bases and J by 7 bases, with 20 bases between them. CDR3 DNA sequence: TGTGCCAGCAGCCCCGTAGCGAGCTTGGCCAGAGAGCAGTACTTC. Encoded protein: CASSPVASLAREQYF.

The V call is TRBV6-1, the J call TRBJ1-5; D unclear. Germline V gives CDR1 MNHNS, CDR2 SASEGT. V was pared by 2 bases and J by 5 bases, with 1 base between. The CDR3 runs 11 residues. The CDR3 region has the DNA TGTGCCAGCAGTGAATATCAGCCCCAGCATTTT. Its protein product is CASSEYQPQHF.